This entry is about one TCR beta chain. Its antigen is still unknown. CDR1 SGHRS and CDR2 YFSETQ come from the germline V gene. This CDR3 comprises 14 residues. The trim removed 0 bases at V and 11 bases at J, leaving 9 bases unmatched. The source of the sample is a study of tumor-infiltrating lymphocytes in primary liver carcinoma. Study results and caveats: Tumors reached a significantly greater top-250-clone fraction than blood did (p = 0.039).

Co-extraction of both nucleic acids (RNA and DNA) used roughly 18-32 mg of unsorted bulk tissue. By surgical resection, the patients were treated for their primary liver carcinoma. There were five separate regions sampled from each tumor. TCR beta cDNA was reverse-transcribed from about 500 ng of total RNA. The reaction used a constant-region primer and ProtoScript II reverse transcriptase. Each TCR beta library was derived from three nested multiplex PCR rounds that employed slightly modified ARM-PCR. Running roughly 10 cycles apiece, the first two PCR rounds relied on TRBV1-TRBV30 forward primers together with a C-beta reverse primer. TCRdb analysed the multiplex PCR reads with MiXCR anew, one entry per CDR3 protein. The sample has roughly 100,000 distinct CDR3 sequences; about three quarters are singletons.

The V gene is TRBV5-1, the J gene TRBJ2-3; 7 positions agree with TRBD2. The receptor was isolated from a woman aged 55-70 years with primary liver carcinoma and hepatitis B virus infection. Sequenced material: liver tumor tissue from sampling region 5. Subset in this sample: tumor region T5, tumor centre. The CDR3 region is CASSLEGGRAWQYF. In nucleotides, the CDR3 is TGCGCCAGCAGCTTGGAAGGTGGGAGGGCCTGGCAGTATTTT.